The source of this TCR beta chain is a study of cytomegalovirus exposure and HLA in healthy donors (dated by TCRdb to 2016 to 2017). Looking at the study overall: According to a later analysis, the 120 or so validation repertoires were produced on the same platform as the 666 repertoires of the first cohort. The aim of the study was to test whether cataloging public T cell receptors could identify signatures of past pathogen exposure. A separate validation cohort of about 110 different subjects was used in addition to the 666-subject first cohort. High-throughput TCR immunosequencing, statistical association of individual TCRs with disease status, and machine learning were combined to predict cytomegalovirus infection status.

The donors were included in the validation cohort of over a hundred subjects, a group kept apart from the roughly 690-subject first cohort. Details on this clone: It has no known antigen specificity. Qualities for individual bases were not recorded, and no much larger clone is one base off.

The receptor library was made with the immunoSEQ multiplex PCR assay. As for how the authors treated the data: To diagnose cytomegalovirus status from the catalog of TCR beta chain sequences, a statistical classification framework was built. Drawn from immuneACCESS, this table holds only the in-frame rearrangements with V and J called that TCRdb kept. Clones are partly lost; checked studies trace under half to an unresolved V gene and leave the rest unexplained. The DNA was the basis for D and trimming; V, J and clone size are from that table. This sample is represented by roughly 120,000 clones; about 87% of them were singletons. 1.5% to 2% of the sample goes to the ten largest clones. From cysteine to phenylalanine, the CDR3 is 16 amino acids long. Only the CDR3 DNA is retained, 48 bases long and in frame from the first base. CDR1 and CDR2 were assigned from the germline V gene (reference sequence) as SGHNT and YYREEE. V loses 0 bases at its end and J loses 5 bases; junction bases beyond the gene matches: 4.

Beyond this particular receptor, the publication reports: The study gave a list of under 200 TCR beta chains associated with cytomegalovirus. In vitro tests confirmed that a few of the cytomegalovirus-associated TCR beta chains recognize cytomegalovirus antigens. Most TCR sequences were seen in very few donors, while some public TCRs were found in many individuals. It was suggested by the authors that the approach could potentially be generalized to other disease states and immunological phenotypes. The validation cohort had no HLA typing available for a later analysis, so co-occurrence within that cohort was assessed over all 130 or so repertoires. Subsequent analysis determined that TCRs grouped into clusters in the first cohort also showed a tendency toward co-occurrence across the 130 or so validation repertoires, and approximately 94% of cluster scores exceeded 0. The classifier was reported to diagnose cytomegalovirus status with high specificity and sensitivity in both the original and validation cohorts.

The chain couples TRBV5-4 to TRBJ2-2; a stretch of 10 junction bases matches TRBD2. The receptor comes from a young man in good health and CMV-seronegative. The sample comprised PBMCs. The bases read TGTGCCAGCAGCTTGGGTAGCGGGGGGTATACCGGGGAGCTGTTTTTT. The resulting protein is CASSLGSGGYTGELFF.